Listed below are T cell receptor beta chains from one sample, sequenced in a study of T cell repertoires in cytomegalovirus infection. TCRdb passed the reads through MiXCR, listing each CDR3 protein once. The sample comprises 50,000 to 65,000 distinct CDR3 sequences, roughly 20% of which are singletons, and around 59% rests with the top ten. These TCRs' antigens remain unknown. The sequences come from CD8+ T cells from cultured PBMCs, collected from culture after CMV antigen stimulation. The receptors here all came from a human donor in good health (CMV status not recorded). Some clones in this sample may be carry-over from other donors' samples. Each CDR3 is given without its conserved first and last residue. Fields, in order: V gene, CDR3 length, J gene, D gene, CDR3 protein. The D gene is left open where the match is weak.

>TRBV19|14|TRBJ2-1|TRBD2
ASSIVLSSGYNEQF
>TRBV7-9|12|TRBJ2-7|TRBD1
ASSSGTGVYEQY
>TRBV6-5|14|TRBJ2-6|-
ASSDSISSGANVLT
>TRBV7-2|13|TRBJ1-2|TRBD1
ASRLPGQGNNGYT
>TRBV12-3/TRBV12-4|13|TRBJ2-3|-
ASSRVDGNTDTQY
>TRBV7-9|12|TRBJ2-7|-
ASSHVGTGYEQY
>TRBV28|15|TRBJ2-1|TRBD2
ASSLLGLAGAGNEQF
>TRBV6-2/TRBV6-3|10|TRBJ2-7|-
ASSPSRYEQY
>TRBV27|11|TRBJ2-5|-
ASSPTLGGTQY
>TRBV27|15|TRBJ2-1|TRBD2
ASSSLTSGFSYNEQF
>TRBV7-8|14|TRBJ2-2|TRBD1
ASRARGQDFPGELF
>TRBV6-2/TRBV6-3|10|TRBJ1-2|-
ASSYDLHGYT
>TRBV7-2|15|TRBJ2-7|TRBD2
ASSLGSSGSSLYEQY
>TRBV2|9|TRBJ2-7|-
ASSYLDDEY
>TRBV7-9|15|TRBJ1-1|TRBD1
ATKPGQGALWNTEAF
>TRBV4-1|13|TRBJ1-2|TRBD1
ASSPGQPTNYGYT
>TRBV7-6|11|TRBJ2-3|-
ASSLMGADTQY
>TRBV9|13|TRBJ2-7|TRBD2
ASSATSGGSYEQY
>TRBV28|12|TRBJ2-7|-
ASSLGLNGQGQY
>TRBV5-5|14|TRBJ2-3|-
ASSFTSGGTEDTQY
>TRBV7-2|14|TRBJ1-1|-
ASSTYPGEEGTEAF
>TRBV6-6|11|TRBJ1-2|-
ASSYSTLGGYT
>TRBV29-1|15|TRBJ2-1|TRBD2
SVGGLAGARSYNEQF
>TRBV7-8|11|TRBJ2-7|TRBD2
ASRTGGEDEQY
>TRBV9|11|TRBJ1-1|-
ASSLGPGGEAF
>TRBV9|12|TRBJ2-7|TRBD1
ASSVGQGTYEQY
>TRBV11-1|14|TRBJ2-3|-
ASSLAPMGNTDTQY
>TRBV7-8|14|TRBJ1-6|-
ASSLDRQRANSPLH
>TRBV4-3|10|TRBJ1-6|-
ASSQANSPLH
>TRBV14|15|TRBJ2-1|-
ASSQTGTPDPYIEQF
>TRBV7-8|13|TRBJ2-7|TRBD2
ASSLDPTSGYEQY
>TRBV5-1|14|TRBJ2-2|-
ASTPFGQRDTGELF
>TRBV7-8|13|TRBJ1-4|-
ASSPPIQAQEKLF
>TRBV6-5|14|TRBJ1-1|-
ASSWSGDVGLTEAF
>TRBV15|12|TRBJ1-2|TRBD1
ATSGRDRDYGYT
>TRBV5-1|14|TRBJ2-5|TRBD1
ASSRGGQLREETQY
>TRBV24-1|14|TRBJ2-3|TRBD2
ATSDYLAGGPDTQY